This T cell receptor beta chain is from a study of T cells after posttransplantation cyclophosphamide. Study observations and caveats: TRB clonality was highly associated with recipient CMV seropositivity and reactivation.

In the case of this clone: Its antigen is unidentified.

The CDR3 runs to 13 residues. Germline V gives CDR1 ENHRY, CDR2 SYGVKD. The V end lost 11 bases, the J end lost 5 bases, and 19 bases lay between the germline ends. Sequencing used immunoSEQ multiplex PCR; TCRdb keeps in-frame clones, though not all of them. The table lists 10,000 to 12,000 clones, approximately 95% of them singletons. The chain couples TRBV10-3 to TRBJ2-7; D may be TRBD2 (6 bases). Sequenced: naive CD8+ T cells sorted from PBMCs. The TCR originated in a man between 25 and 39 years old in good health and a related stem cell transplant donor. CDR3 sequence: CAHGTEGWNEQYF. In DNA form, the CDR3 reads TGTGCCCATGGGACTGAAGGATGGAACGAGCAGTACTTC.